This T cell receptor (beta chain) was retrieved from a study of cytomegalovirus exposure and HLA in healthy donors (dated by TCRdb to the late 2010s). The study in broad terms: In an earlier analysis of approximately 640 of the donors, approximately 260 Gb of sequence data and 117 million unique TCR beta sequences from about 179 million T cells were reported. A separate validation cohort of about 110 different subjects was used in addition to the roughly 620-subject first cohort. The genetic ancestry cluster associated with self-reported Caucasian donors included 81% of the roughly 400 genotyped donors. HLA typing covered class I and class II loci at four-digit resolution. An earlier analysis of several hundred of the donors used high-throughput TCR beta sequencing to judge whether each TCR beta V gene segment behaved as functional or pseudogenic. Around 300 gigabases of sequencing data and 70 million to 85 million unique TCR sequences were included in an early release covering 550 to 800 HLA-typed donors. Donor age, sex, ethnicity and CMV serostatus were collected together with the repertoire data. Because of strong linkage in the cohort, roughly 5 DR-DQ haplotypes were treated as single units for association and clustering. The study aimed to test whether signatures of past pathogen exposure could be identified by cataloging public T cell receptors. To predict cytomegalovirus infection status, the study brought together high-throughput TCR immunosequencing, statistical association of individual TCRs with disease status, and machine learning. Among almost 400 genotyped donors of the cohort, an average of approximately 240,000 unique TCR beta nucleotide sequences were sequenced per donor, around 18% of them non-productive. A later genetic analysis used genome-wide SNP genotypes for 398 of the 666 donors, treating that subset as a discovery cohort. The number of typed donors differed by locus: about 629-630 for A, B, C, DRB1 and DQB1; some 540 for DQA1; about 600 for DPA1; and around 450 for DPB1. The T cell repertoires of 700 or so subjects were profiled by immunosequencing and related to cytomegalovirus serostatus. In a later analysis, previously published TCR beta repertoires from several hundred donors were re-analyzed and high-resolution HLA genotyping was added so that TCR occurrence patterns could be studied. All discovery cohort repertoires had been generated using a single sequencing platform. The later analysis used no new phenotypic data to find candidate immune exposures, relying instead on TCR beta sequences and their occurrence across donors.

Libraries came from the immunoSEQ multiplex PCR assay. For the multiplex PCR, a mixture combining 60 forward primers for TCR Vbeta segments and 13 reverse primers for TCR Jbeta segments was used. Amplification of the CDR3 region of rearranged TCR beta genes was performed with a multiplex PCR assay on genomic DNA. The Illumina HiSeq System was used to sequence the amplified TCR beta libraries as 87-base-pair reads. The study's processing was this. A later analysis counted about 80 million unique TCR beta chains across the 650 to 700 repertoires, and 10 million to 12 million of these chains were shared by at least two donors. A nearest-neighbor algorithm error-corrected the raw reads and collapsed the reads into unique sequences, merging closely related sequences to remove PCR and sequencing errors. V, D and J gene segments were assigned by aligning CDR3 sequences to IMGT reference sequences. For a sequence to be retained, a match of at least six nucleotides was required to both a V gene segment and a J gene segment. A rearrangement counted as productive if the CDR3 had no stop codons and remained in frame with V and J, and every other rearrangement counted as non-productive. Following IMGT convention, CDR3 was defined as the stretch from the second conserved V-encoded cysteine up to the conserved J-encoded phenylalanine. Sequences without an unambiguous match to a single V gene segment were excluded from the earlier analysis of a few hundred of the donors. An earlier analysis of 587 of the donors called V segments functional above 56.7% productive rearrangements and segregating when the between-donor standard deviation exceeded 5%. To diagnose cytomegalovirus status from the catalog of TCR beta chain sequences, a statistical classification framework was built. In a later analysis, TCR nucleotide sequences were compared against IMGT/GENE-DB human TR gene sequences so that V and J genes could be assigned. In a later analysis, CDR3 sequences and most-parsimonious VDJ recombination scenarios were assigned using the TCRdist pipeline. In a later analysis, each TCR beta chain was defined by its CDR3 amino acid sequence together with its V-gene family, and reads without a unique V-gene family were excluded. As a way to deal with suspected cross-contamination and a sequencing artifact, a later analysis dropped hundreds of nucleotide sequences that were highly shared and had low generation probability. A later analysis calculated a clonal expansion index for each public chain from normalized within-repertoire ranks of inferred template counts. In a later analysis, generation probabilities were computed with a VDJ recombination model fitted to out-of-frame rearrangements, and the resulting probabilities were checked against IGoR. Hypergeometric tests were used in a later analysis to score TCR-TCR, TCR-HLA and TCR-CMV co-occurrence, with a repertoire-size bias correction applied to the TCR pairs. A later analysis estimated false discovery rates by permuting HLA or CMV assignments 20 times. In a later analysis, co-occurring TCRs were grouped using DBSCAN, and TCRdist sequence similarity was added for clustering within HLA-allele-positive subsets. Co-occurrence clustering excluded repertoires with fewer than 30,000 or more than 120,000 public chains, plus five with anomalous nucleotide sharing. In TCRdb, the immuneACCESS table is reduced to in-frame sequences with V and J assigned. These tables do not hold every clone; where another copy was compared, an unresolved V gene accounts for under half, and the others remain unexplained. From that table come the V and J calls and clone size; the DNA was used to work out D and trimming. The sample contains around 110,000 clones, 79% of them found a single time. 2.5% to 3% of the sample goes to the ten largest clones.

Study-wide findings and limitations: According to a later genetic analysis, donors in an Asian-associated ancestry cluster had fewer N-insertions in productive TCRs than the approximately 650-donor mean. The classifier was reported to diagnose cytomegalovirus status with high specificity and sensitivity in both the original and validation cohorts. Roughly uniform sequencing depth across donors was assumed in presence/absence analyses, although this assumption may not hold. For the cohort, immune exposure information was limited to CMV serostatus. In a later analysis, HLA-associated TCR beta chains were found to be more clonally expanded and to have lower generation probabilities than equally common non-associated chains. Assigning TCR associations to individual alleles was difficult when HLA alleles, especially DR and DQ, strongly co-occurred. A later analysis found that TCR association rates varied across HLA loci, with DRB1 alleles showing the most associated TCRs and HLA-C alleles the fewest. The 87-base-pair reads could not distinguish some IMGT-functional V segments, including TRBV6-2 and TRBV6-3, so those segments were excluded. A further reported finding was that TCR beta sequences accurately predicted the HLA-A and HLA-B alleles for most subjects in the first cohort. A cluster of highly shared sequence variants was judged likely to represent a technical artifact of the sequencing pipeline. A later genetic analysis associated a missense DCLRE1C variant with V-gene and J-gene trimming of TCR beta chains, and an independent cohort replicated the association. Only TCR beta chains were sequenced in this cohort, and the absence of alpha or paired-chain data limited detectable features. Across donors, most TCR sequences were observed very rarely, whereas some public TCRs were present in many individuals. The authors suggested that the approach could potentially be extended to other disease states and immunological phenotypes. Because counts were too low, fewer than 20 rarely observed V segments, including chromosome 9 orphons, were excluded from the earlier analysis of 500 to 700 of the donors. In an earlier analysis of fewer than 700 of the donors, most TCR beta V segments appeared in productive rearrangements about 90% or about 30% of the time, broadly matching IMGT annotations. In vitro tests confirmed that a few of the cytomegalovirus-associated TCR beta chains recognize cytomegalovirus antigens. Linkage disequilibrium might explain the correlated functional status among segregating V segments, but an unknown experimental factor could not be excluded. A later analysis reported that several top co-occurrence clusters appeared linked to parvovirus B19, influenza, CMV and Epstein-Barr virus. At a false discovery rate of 0.05, a later analysis linked about 16,000 TCR beta sequences to specific HLA alleles. HLA typing was unavailable for some donors at each locus, so association tests used only the typed subset. According to a later analysis, most CMV-associated TCR beta chains appeared to be HLA-restricted, and the HLA associations seemed to be driven largely by CMV exposure. In the study, 150 to 200 TCR beta chains were listed as associated with cytomegalovirus.

Points on this clone: Its target antigen remains unknown. Base qualities are not at hand, and no much larger clone is one base apart.

The cohort comprised more than 550 healthy bone marrow donors. Cohort members were all nominally healthy when sampled, although unrecorded immune exposures were likely present. The donor was CMV seropositive and belonged to the group of about 290 seropositive cohort members. Every donor gave a peripheral blood sample, and the peripheral blood mononuclear cells from that sample were used for TCR beta sequencing. Genomic DNA extraction from the blood cell samples was performed with the Qiagen DNeasy Blood Extraction Kit. After removal of 5 bases from V and 0 bases from J, the junction retains 2 bases not matched to a gene. From cysteine to phenylalanine, the CDR3 is 15 amino acids long. Only the CDR3 DNA stays, 45 bases, in frame from base 1. CDR1 and CDR2, per the germline V gene (reference sequence), are LNHDA and SQIVND.

The origin of this receptor is a woman in her late teens or twenties in good health and CMV-seropositive. The rearranged segments are TRBV19 and TRBJ2-1; 9 bases in the junction line up with TRBD2. The sequencing sample was made of PBMCs. The nucleotide sequence reads TGTGCCAGTAGTTCGACTAGCGGCTCCTACAATGAGCAGTTCTTC. This yields the protein CASSSTSGSYNEQFF. Here the CDR3 is joined to the reference TRBV19 and TRBJ2-1 genes, and the full variable domain is: DGGITQSPKYLFRKEGQNVTLSCEQNLNHDAMYWYRQDPGQGLRLIYYSQIVNDFQKGDIAEGYSVSREKKESFPLTVTSAQKNPTAFYLCASSSTSGSYNEQFFGPGTRLTVL.